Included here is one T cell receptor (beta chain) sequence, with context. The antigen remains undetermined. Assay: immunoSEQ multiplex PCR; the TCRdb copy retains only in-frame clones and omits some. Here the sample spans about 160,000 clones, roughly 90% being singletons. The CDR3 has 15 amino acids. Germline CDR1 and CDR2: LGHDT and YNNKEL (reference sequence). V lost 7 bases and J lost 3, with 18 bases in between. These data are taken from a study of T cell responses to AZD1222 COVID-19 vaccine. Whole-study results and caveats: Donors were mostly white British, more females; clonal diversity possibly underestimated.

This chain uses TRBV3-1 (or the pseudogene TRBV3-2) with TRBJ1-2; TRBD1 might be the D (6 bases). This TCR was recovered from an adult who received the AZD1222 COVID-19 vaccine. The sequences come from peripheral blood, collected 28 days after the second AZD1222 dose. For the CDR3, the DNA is TGTGCCAGCACACCGGACAGCGGAAGATACTATGGCTACACCTTC. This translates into CASTPDSGRYYGYTF.